Listed below are T cell receptor beta chains from one sample, sequenced in a study of T cell responses to AZD1222 COVID-19 vaccine. Data came from immunoSEQ multiplex PCR; TCRdb stores just in-frame clones and leaves some out. The sample records some 130,000 clones, 80% to 95% being singletons. The source was peripheral blood, collected on day 0 of AZD1222 vaccination. These receptors were taken from an adult in good health. The CDR3 runs from the conserved cysteine through the conserved F or W. Each record gives: clone size, V gene, J gene, D gene, CDR3 protein, CDR3 DNA. D genes are given only for firm matches. Clone size is shown for a subset of rows, as once, few, many or a class of expanded clone.

NA,TRBV7-6,TRBJ2-2,TRBD1,CASSYTGTGGTGELFF,TGTGCCAGCAGCTACACCGGGACAGGGGGCACCGGGGAGCTGTTTTTT
NA,TRBV6-5,TRBJ1-2,NA,CASSFHRAGYTF,TGTGCCAGCAGTTTCCATAGGGCTGGCTACACCTTC
NA,TRBV3-1/TRBV3-2,TRBJ1-2,NA,CASSQEAGAAYGYTF,TGTGCCAGCAGCCAAGAGGCGGGGGCCGCCTATGGCTACACCTTC
NA,TRBV19,TRBJ1-5,NA,CASSISSHQPQHF,TGTGCCAGTAGTATTTCAAGCCATCAGCCCCAGCATTTT
NA,TRBV27,TRBJ2-5,NA,CASSLLGGSETQYF,TGTGCCAGCAGTTTATTAGGGGGGTCGGAGACCCAGTACTTC
once,TRBV24-1,TRBJ2-1,NA,CATSDPGGPQDNEQFF,TGTGCCACCAGTGACCCCGGAGGCCCCCAGGACAATGAGCAGTTCTTC
NA,TRBV7-9,TRBJ1-4,NA,CASSPPGLLVNLFF,TGTGCCAGCAGCCCCCCGGGCCTCCTGGTTAACCTGTTTTTT
few,TRBV5-8,TRBJ1-5,NA,CASSPGAVRIPQHF,TGTGCCAGCAGCCCCGGGGCAGTGAGAATTCCCCAGCATTTT
NA,TRBV5-1,TRBJ2-1,TRBD2,CASSLSVGGPGNEQFF,TGCGCCAGCAGCTTGAGTGTGGGAGGGCCCGGGAATGAGCAGTTCTTC
NA,TRBV29-1,TRBJ1-2,NA,CSVDSRTQGYTF,TGCAGCGTTGATTCAAGGACCCAAGGCTACACCTTC
NA,TRBV7-2,TRBJ2-7,NA,CASSLFQRLNVYEQYF,TGTGCCAGCAGCTTATTCCAGCGGCTGAACGTCTACGAGCAGTACTTC
NA,TRBV15,TRBJ2-7,NA,CATSAEGRTYEQYF,TGTGCCACCAGCGCAGAGGGGAGGACCTACGAGCAGTACTTC
NA,TRBV28,TRBJ1-6,NA,CASTLSGRGSPLHF,TGTGCCAGCACTCTCTCAGGGCGGGGTTCACCCCTCCACTTT
NA,TRBV5-1,TRBJ2-2,NA,CASSLTGANTGELFF,TGCGCCAGCAGCTTGACAGGCGCGAACACCGGGGAGCTGTTTTTT
NA,TRBV28,TRBJ1-6,NA,CASSFSGASPLHF,TGTGCCAGCAGTTTTTCGGGGGCTTCACCCCTCCACTTT
NA,TRBV6-2/TRBV6-3,TRBJ1-6,NA,CASSSSFRLHF,NA
NA,TRBV27,TRBJ1-1,TRBD1,CASSLTGPNTEAFF,TGTGCCAGCAGTTTGACAGGGCCAAATACTGAAGCTTTCTTT
NA,TRBV7-2,TRBJ1-2,TRBD1,CASSSRQGIFNYGYTF,TGTGCCAGCAGCTCCCGACAGGGAATATTTAACTATGGCTACACCTTC
once,TRBV28,TRBJ2-7,NA,CASSLSEDEQYF,TGTGCCAGCAGTTTATCCGAGGACGAGCAGTACTTC
NA,TRBV19,TRBJ1-1,NA,CASSMWGIEAFF,TGTGCCAGTAGTATGTGGGGAATTGAAGCTTTCTTT
NA,TRBV6-5,TRBJ1-2,TRBD1,CASRPGTGAGYTF,TGTGCCAGCAGGCCCGGGACAGGGGCTGGCTACACCTTC
NA,TRBV25-1,TRBJ1-1,NA,CASSSGQGATEAFF,TGTGCCAGCAGTTCCGGGCAGGGTGCGACTGAAGCTTTCTTT
NA,TRBV19,TRBJ1-1,NA,CASSAVKMTEAFF,TGTGCCAGTAGTGCAGTCAAGATGACTGAAGCTTTCTTT
NA,TRBV27,TRBJ1-4,NA,CASRDRFSGITNEKLFF,TGTGCCAGCAGGGACCGTTTTTCAGGGATAACTAATGAAAAACTGTTTTTT
NA,TRBV5-4,TRBJ1-1,NA,CASSLAATRQAEAFF,TGTGCCAGCAGCCTGGCGGCCACCCGTCAGGCTGAAGCTTTCTTT
NA,TRBV4-2,TRBJ2-3,TRBD1,CASSPTGTDHTDTQYF,TGTGCCAGCAGCCCGACCGGGACAGATCACACAGATACGCAGTATTTT
NA,TRBV11-2,TRBJ2-3,NA,CASSLKPLFATQYF,TGTGCCAGCAGCTTAAAACCCCTATTTGCTACGCAGTATTTT
NA,TRBV11-2,TRBJ1-1,NA,CASSLDSGTPNTEAFF,TGTGCCAGCAGCTTAGATTCCGGGACACCGAACACTGAAGCTTTCTTT
NA,TRBV5-4,TRBJ2-1,NA,CASSLEYNEQFF,TGTGCCAGCAGCTTGGAATACAATGAGCAGTTCTTC
NA,TRBV7-2,TRBJ1-5,TRBD1,CASSLVGGGSDQPQHF,TGTGCCAGCAGCTTAGTAGGGGGCGGGTCTGATCAGCCCCAGCATTTT
NA,TRBV12-2,TRBJ2-1,NA,CASRLPSPSGRGYNEQFF,TGTGCAAGTCGCTTACCGTCCCCAAGCGGGAGGGGCTACAATGAGCAGTTCTTC
NA,TRBV30,TRBJ1-2,TRBD1,CAWSVQTGYGYTF,TGTGCCTGGAGTGTACAGACAGGGTATGGCTACACCTTC
NA,TRBV10-1,TRBJ1-4,TRBD1,CASSDGQGRGAHNEKLFF,TGCGCCAGCAGTGATGGACAGGGTCGCGGTGCCCATAATGAAAAACTGTTTTTT
NA,TRBV30,TRBJ2-1,NA,CAWSPGGWEGTNEQFF,TGTGCCTGGAGTCCAGGGGGGTGGGAGGGTACAAATGAGCAGTTCTTC
NA,TRBV28,TRBJ1-2,NA,CASIPPGGYGYTF,TGTGCCAGCATTCCCCCGGGGGGGTATGGCTACACCTTC
NA,TRBV19,TRBJ1-1,NA,CASTVGPMNTEAFF,TGTGCCAGTACGGTGGGGCCTATGAACACTGAAGCTTTCTTT
NA,TRBV6-2/TRBV6-3,TRBJ1-1,TRBD1,CASSYSTGFAEAFF,TGTGCCAGCAGTTACTCGACAGGGTTTGCTGAAGCTTTCTTT
NA,TRBV21-1,TRBJ1-2,NA,CASSKGGGYTF,TGTGCCAGCAGCAAAGGAGGGGGCTACACCTTC
NA,TRBV19,TRBJ1-2,NA,CASRDIRGSNYGYTF,TGTGCCAGTAGGGACATACGGGGGTCAAACTATGGCTACACCTTC
NA,TRBV6-2/TRBV6-3,TRBJ2-7,NA,CASSPLGRGSYEQYF,TGTGCCAGCAGCCCTCTGGGACGCGGGTCTTACGAGCAGTACTTC
NA,TRBV28,TRBJ1-5,TRBD1,CASSMQGAGQPQHF,TGTGCCAGCAGCATGCAGGGGGCGGGGCAGCCCCAGCATTTT